This TCR beta chain is from a study of beta chain features in type 1 diabetes. Study results and limitations: The study found moderately but significantly shorter TCRB CDR3s in all four CD4+ subsets of Type 1 diabetes patients.

V lost 0 bases, J lost 0 bases, and 18 bases lay in between. The CDR3 has 20 amino acids. Germline CDR1 and CDR2: SGHDN and FVKESK. Expressed TCRB transcripts were sequenced because the isolated RNA had all been reverse transcribed beforehand. Generated by immunoSEQ multiplex PCR, the TCRdb table keeps only in-frame clones and is missing some. Among a few hundred thousand clones listed, about 13% were seen once. On this clone: Its cognate antigen is unknown.

This TCR was recovered from a man aged 30-40 years with type 1 diabetes. Sequencing was carried out using naive CD4+ T cells from blood. The chain employs TRBV14 and TRBJ2-6; D unresolved. The chain's CDR3 is CASSQDLSGGRGSGANVLTF. CDR3 bases: TGTGCCAGCAGCCAAGATCTATCTGGCGGTAGAGGCTCTGGGGCCAACGTCCTGACTTTC.